These 30 T cell receptor beta chains were all obtained from the same sample, sequenced in a study of blood T cell repertoires in COVID-19. Using immunoSEQ multiplex PCR, the repertoire was profiled, and TCRdb retains in-frame clones only, with some absent. The sample has almost 350,000 clones; roughly 90% are singletons. The sequenced material came from PBMCs or T cells enriched from blood (not recorded which). These receptors came from a woman in her twenties or thirties who had been exposed to COVID-19.

This clone has a handful of counts. The chain combines TRBV2 with TRBJ1-5; D gene uncertain. Germline V gives CDR1 SNHLY, CDR2 FYNNEI. CDR3 length: 14 amino acids. Trimming stripped 5 bases from V and 0 bases from J, with 8 bases between. CDR3 in amino acids: CASSRDYSNQPQHF. Here the CDR3 DNA reads TGTGCCAGCAGTCGAGACTATAGCAATCAGCCCCAGCATTTT.

The CDR3 DNA reads TGTGCCAGCAGCTCATTACCGGACAAGTCCTACGAGCAGTACTTC. It is translated as CASSSLPDKSYEQYF. V and J are TRBV7-6 and TRBJ2-7; weak D call: TRBD1 (5 bases). The CDR3 covers 15 residues. Trimming pared 4 bases from V and 1 base from J, leaving 14 bases between. Germline V gene lookup returns CDR1 SGHVS and CDR2 FNYEAQ.

V usage is TRBV27 and J usage is TRBJ2-7, with 7 bases lining up with TRBD1. The germline V gene has CDR1 MNHEY and CDR2 SMNVEV (reference sequence). The CDR3 contains 16 residues. Losses at the gene ends were 6 bases for V and 2 bases for J; bases not matched to a gene: 13. CDR3 nucleotide sequence: TGTGCCAGCAGCACTACGACGGACAGGAGAGCCTACGAGCAGTACTTC. As protein: CASSTTTDRRAYEQYF.

V usage is TRBV2 and J usage is TRBJ1-4; no clear D gene. The germline V and J ends were trimmed by 6 bases and 7 bases, with 15 bases remaining between them. Germline CDR1 reads SNHLY; CDR2 reads FYNNEI. The CDR3 contains 14 residues. The CDR3 coding sequence is TGTGCCAGCAGATCCGGTTTTCTACGTGAAAAACTGTTTTTT. This sequence encodes CASRSGFLREKLFF.

In this sample, this clone turned up once. This chain uses TRBV27 with TRBJ2-3, with D unclear. Germline CDR1 MNHEY, CDR2 SMNVEV (reference sequence). V was shortened by 6 bases and J by 0 bases, with 10 bases between the two germline ends. There are 14 residues in the CDR3. Here the CDR3 DNA reads TGTGCCAGCAGCCCCTTCACTAGCACAGATACGCAGTATTTT. It specifies CASSPFTSTDTQYF.

The CDR3 here is CASSSPTGFDSSYNSPLHF. CDR3 DNA sequence: TGTGCCAGCAGTTCGCCCACCGGTTTTGACAGCTCCTATAATTCACCCCTCCACTTT. This rearrangement joins TRBV28 to TRBJ1-6; possible D gene TRBD1, 5 bases. Trimming left V 4 bases short and J 0 bases short, with 19 bases between. Germline CDR1 is MDHEN and CDR2 is SYDVKM. CDR3 length: 19 amino acids.

CDR3 sequence: CASRVFSGPYNEQFF. For the CDR3, the DNA is TGTGCCAGTAGGGTCTTTAGCGGGCCTTACAATGAGCAGTTCTTC. The rearrangement links TRBV19 to TRBJ2-1; TRBD2 aligns across 7 bases. There are 15 residues in the CDR3. The V and J ends lost 6 bases and 4 bases, in that order; junction bases with no gene match: 9. CDR1 and CDR2 (germline): LNHDA, SQIVND (reference sequence).

The genes are TRBV11-3 and TRBJ1-4; D unresolved. This CDR3 has 13 residues. Germline V gene lookup returns CDR1 SGHNT and CDR2 YENEEA. Trimming took off 5 bases at V and 5 bases at J, with 9 bases between the two ends. The CDR3 DNA follows: TGTGCCAGCAGCCTACAGCGGAATGAAAAACTGTTTTTT. This sequence encodes CASSLQRNEKLFF. The full variable domain, with the rest looked up from reference TRBV11-3 and TRBJ1-4, is EAGVVQSPRYKIIEKKQPVAFWCNPISGHNTLYWYLQNLGQGPELLIRYENEEAVDDSQLPKDRFSAERLKGVDSTLKIQPAELGDSAVYLCASSLQRNEKLFFGSGTQLSVL.

This chain links TRBV7-8 with TRBJ1-6; the match to TRBD1 covers 7 bases. J lost 0 bases, V lost 0 bases, and 5 bases had no gene match. The CDR3 spans 18 residues. In germline, CDR1 is SGHVS, CDR2 FQNEAQ. CDR3 DNA: TGTGCCAGCAGCTTAGCGAGACAGGGAAGCTCCTATAATTCACCCCTCCACTTT. Translating it yields CASSLARQGSSYNSPLHF.

This clone was seen a single time. The chain is built from TRBV29-1 and TRBJ2-3, with D possibly TRBD1 on 7 matching bases. V dropped 2 bases and J dropped 2 bases, with 17 bases sitting between them. Germline V gives CDR1 SQVTM, CDR2 ANQGSEA. The CDR3 loop spans 16 amino acids. In DNA form, the CDR3 reads TGCAGCGTTGAATCAGGGGGAGGTACTCACACAGATACGCAGTATTTT. Encoded protein: CSVESGGGTHTDTQYF.

J is TRBJ1-1 and V is TRBV27, with D maybe TRBD1 (5 bases). In germline, CDR1 is MNHEY, CDR2 SMNVEV (reference sequence). V shed 8 bases and J shed 3 bases, with 10 bases lying between them. The length of the CDR3 is 12 residues. DNA of the CDR3: TGTGCCAGCCGGAGGGGAGACACTGAAGCTTTCTTT. Translated: CASRRGDTEAFF.

The CDR3 region has the DNA TGTGCCAGTTCAGGGGATAACTATGGCTACACCTTC. The encoded protein is CASSGDNYGYTF. This rearrangement joins TRBV6-5 to TRBJ1-2, with a tentative D call TRBD1 (6 bases). The CDR3 length is 12 residues. The V and J ends lost 9 bases and 1 base respectively, with 9 bases between them. Germline lookup yields CDR1 MNHEY and CDR2 SVGAGI.

The rearrangement links TRBV12-3 or TRBV12-4 to TRBJ1-2, with 8 bases matching TRBD1. The CDR3 is made up of 13 amino acids. J lost 11 bases, V lost 5 bases, and 10 bases had no gene match. The CDR3 sequence is CASSHDGQGGYTF. DNA for the CDR3: TGTGCCAGCAGTCACGATGGACAGGGAGGGTACACCTTC.

V usage is TRBV18 and J usage is TRBJ1-2; a possible D gene is TRBD1 (6 bases). The germline V gene has CDR1 KGHSH and CDR2 LQKENI. The CDR3 contains 16 residues. V was trimmed by 3 bases and J by 6 bases, leaving 20 bases between them. The CDR3, as DNA: TGTGCCAGCTCACCGAGGGGCACGGGGACATCCGATGGCTACACCTTC. It yields the protein CASSPRGTGTSDGYTF.

This clone was detected once. The J gene is TRBJ1-2, the V gene TRBV3-1 (or the pseudogene TRBV3-2); weak D call: TRBD1 (6 bases). Germline values: CDR1 LGHDT, CDR2 YNNKEL (reference sequence). The CDR3 has 14 residues. V was pared by 2 bases and J by 7 bases, with 14 bases between. CDR3 nucleotides: TGTGCCAGCAGCCAACCCGGGGGGCGGGGTGGCTACACCTTC. This encodes CASSQPGGRGGYTF.

This clone has only a few counts. In DNA, the CDR3 is TGCGCCAGCCTCCAAGCCCCGACAGGACCCTACGAGCAGTACTTC. Translation gives CASLQAPTGPYEQYF. The rearrangement links TRBV5-1 to TRBJ2-7, with D possibly TRBD1 on 6 matching bases. CDR3 length: 15 residues. Germline V lookup: CDR1 SGHRS, CDR2 YFSETQ. Trimming stripped 7 bases from V and 2 bases from J, with 19 bases between.

CDR3: CASSVNLAGGTEAFF. DNA of the CDR3: TGCGCCAGCAGCGTGAACCTGGCGGGGGGCACTGAAGCTTTCTTT. The chain joins TRBV5-1 to TRBJ1-1, with a weak D call TRBD1 (5 bases). Trimming removed 4 bases from V and 4 bases from J, with 17 bases in between. Germline CDR1 reads SGHRS; CDR2 reads YFSETQ. The CDR3 runs 15 residues.

The rearrangement joins TRBV5-1 to TRBJ2-2; a possible D gene is TRBD1 (5 bases). V was pared by 0 bases and J by 5 bases, with 8 bases between. This CDR3 is 14 amino acids long. Per the germline V gene, CDR1 is SGHRS and CDR2 is YFSETQ. CDR3 region: CASSLDRWTGELFF. CDR3 in DNA: TGCGCCAGCAGCTTGGACAGGTGGACCGGGGAGCTGTTTTTT.

The chain has TRBV2 and TRBJ1-1; TRBD1 is a possible D gene (5 bases). The CDR3 runs 14 residues. CDR1 is SNHLY and CDR2 is FYNNEI in the germline V gene. V shed 6 bases and J shed 3 bases, with 14 bases lying between them. As DNA, the CDR3 is TGTGCCAGCAGACTGGGGCAACAAGACACTGAAGCTTTCTTT. This sequence encodes CASRLGQQDTEAFF.

The V and J genes are TRBV7-9 and TRBJ2-1, with 13 bases lining up with TRBD2. Germline CDR1 reads SEHNR; CDR2 reads FQNEAQ (reference sequence). V lost 4 bases and J lost 6; bases outside the gene matches: 15. There are 19 residues in the CDR3. The CDR3 bases are TGTGCCAGCAGCTCCCTACCGACCAGACTAGCGGGAGGAGGCAATGAGCAGTTCTTC. Encoded protein: CASSSLPTRLAGGGNEQFF.

This clone was seen more than once but under ten times. This CDR3 is CASSSGGRVANEKLFF. In DNA, the CDR3 is TGCGCCAGCAGCTCTGGCGGCAGGGTAGCTAATGAAAAACTGTTTTTT. This chain uses TRBV5-1 with TRBJ1-4; the D gene is possibly TRBD1 (5 bases). The germline V gene has CDR1 SGHRS and CDR2 YFSETQ. V was trimmed by 3 bases and J by 3 bases, leaving 15 bases between them. This CDR3 is built from 16 residues.

The CDR3 sequence: CASSPVDRGNSPLHF. CDR3 in DNA: TGTGCCAGCAGTCCCGTGGACAGGGGTAATTCACCCCTCCACTTT. V usage is TRBV6-5 and J usage is TRBJ1-6; 9 nucleotides agree with TRBD1. The V gene's germline CDR1 is MNHEY and CDR2 SVGAGI. The CDR3 is made up of 15 amino acids. J lost 6 bases, V lost 5 bases, and 5 bases had no gene match.

The chain recombines TRBV13 with TRBJ2-7, with D possibly being TRBD1 (6 bases). With 5 bases removed from V and 2 bases from J, the gap between germline ends came to 10 bases. Looked up from germline, CDR1 is PRHDT and CDR2 is FYEKMQ (reference sequence). The CDR3 sequence is 13 residues long. CDR3 protein: CASSHRATYEQYF. CDR3 sequence (DNA): TGTGCCAGCAGCCACAGGGCGACCTACGAGCAGTACTTC.

CDR3 sequence reads: CASSATSGPYEQYF. In DNA, the CDR3 is TGTGCCAGCAGCGCTACTAGCGGCCCCTACGAGCAGTACTTC. V and J are TRBV14 and TRBJ2-7; 8 bases fit TRBD2. The V gene end was trimmed by 5 bases and the J gene end by 2 bases; junction bases not matched to a gene: 5. CDR1 and CDR2 (germline): SGHDN, FVKESK. There are 14 residues in the CDR3.

The J gene is TRBJ1-5, the V gene TRBV19; tentative D call: TRBD1 (5 bases). The CDR3 is 12 residues long. Trimming pared 10 bases from V and 4 bases from J, leaving 11 bases between. CDR1 is LNHDA, CDR2 SQIVND, per germline (reference sequence). The CDR3 DNA sequence: TGTGCCAAACAGGTAGCAAATCAGCCCCAGCATTTT. It encodes CAKQVANQPQHF.

CDR3 in DNA: TGTGCCAGCTGGAAGCTCGGGACAGCCTATGGCTACACCTTC. It translates to CASWKLGTAYGYTF. This rearrangement joins TRBV2 to TRBJ1-2; 7 bases fit TRBD1. In germline, CDR1 is SNHLY, CDR2 FYNNEI. The CDR3 totals 14 residues. With V trimmed by 8 bases and J by 4 bases, 10 bases remained unmatched.

This chain connects TRBV6-5 to TRBJ1-4, with D hard to call. The CDR3 contains 14 residues. Germline V lookup: CDR1 MNHEY, CDR2 SVGAGI. V lost 6 bases to trimming and J lost 6 bases, with 14 bases between them. The CDR3 DNA reads TGTGCCAGCAGCTCGGACGGAGGCTATGAAAAACTGTTTTTT. Its protein is CASSSDGGYEKLFF.

V usage is TRBV5-1 and J usage is TRBJ2-7, with D hard to call. The CDR3 totals 14 residues. Germline lookup yields CDR1 SGHRS and CDR2 YFSETQ. With 5 bases removed from V and 0 bases from J, the gap between germline ends came to 12 bases. In nucleotides, the CDR3 is TGCGCCAGCAGTAGTGAGGCGAGCTCCTACGAGCAGTACTTC. Translation gives CASSSEASSYEQYF.

J is TRBJ2-1 and V is TRBV6-5; 7 nucleotides match TRBD1. J was trimmed by 10 bases and V by 5 bases; bases with no gene match: 5. Germline assignment: CDR1 MNHEY and CDR2 SVGAGI. This CDR3 contains 12 residues. The CDR3 DNA reads TGTGCCAGCAGTACCCTGGACAGGGAGCAGTTCTTC. This codes for CASSTLDREQFF.

The chain is built from TRBV28 and TRBJ2-2, with D tentatively TRBD2 (5 bases). Per germline, CDR1 MDHEN and CDR2 SYDVKM. V lost 5 bases and J 5 bases, leaving 27 bases between the germline ends. The CDR3 length is 19 residues. The CDR3 DNA follows: TGTGCCAGCAGTCTCGGGGTGGGCGTAATACGTCCCATAACCGGGGAGCTGTTTTTT. It translates to CASSLGVGVIRPITGELFF.